One and the same sample provided the 8 T cell receptor beta chains below, sequenced in a study of early T cells in non-severe SARS-CoV-2 infection. From the 5' RACE reads, TCRdb called clonotypes with MiXCR, one entry per CDR3 protein. The sample includes about 21,000 distinct CDR3 sequences, less than 5% of them seen just once. Sequences were obtained from whole blood. All receptors come from an adult who was a healthcare worker with PCR-confirmed SARS-CoV-2 infection or an uninfected control (not recorded which).

This clonotype was seen at least ten times. The rearrangement uses TRBV12-3 or TRBV12-4 and TRBJ2-3, with D unresolved. V lost 5 bases and J lost 5, with 14 bases in between. The CDR3 length is 14 residues. The chain's CDR3 is CASSPLHLGDTQYF. CDR3 sequence (DNA): TGTGCCAGCAGTCCGCTACACCTTGGAGATACGCAGTATTTT.

This clonotype was found many times. The chain combines TRBV28 with TRBJ1-5; D not resolved. Trimming removed 1 base from V and 5 bases from J, with 15 bases in between. CDR1 is MDHEN, CDR2 SYDVKM, per germline. This CDR3 has 16 residues. The CDR3 coding sequence is TGTGCCAGCAGTTTATTTCTCCTGACAACTGATCAGCCCCAGCATTTT. Its translation: CASSLFLLTTDQPQHF.

This clonotype was seen ten or more times. One end of the junction varies from germline; a read error may be responsible. V gene TRBV20-1 combines with J gene TRBJ2-3; a weak D match, TRBD1 (5 bases). CDR3 size: 14 residues. Germline-derived CDR1 and CDR2 are DFQATT and SNEGSKA (reference sequence). The CDR3 region is CSARVDTTTDTQYF. The CDR3 nucleotides read TGCAGTGCGAGAGTGGACACCACCACAGATACGCAGTATTTT.

As concerns this clonotype: A much larger clone lies a single base off, so this may be a read error. In DNA form, the CDR3 reads TGTGCCTGGAGAACGGGAGGCTTCGGGATTGAGCCGTTCTTC. Translating gives CAWRTGGFGIEPFF. This chain uses TRBV30 with TRBJ2-1; 7 positions agree with TRBD2. This CDR3 region has 14 residues. CDR1 and CDR2 (germline): GTSNPN, SVGIG (reference sequence).

The chain recombines TRBV6-5 with TRBJ2-2; possible D gene TRBD2, 6 bases. This CDR3 has 16 amino acids. The V and J ends lost 2 bases and 0 bases respectively, with 10 bases between them. The germline V gene has CDR1 MNHEY and CDR2 SVGAGI. The CDR3 is CASSYTGTSNTGELFF. CDR3 sequence (DNA): TGTGCCAGCAGTTACACCGGGACTTCGAACACCGGGGAGCTGTTTTTT.

This clonotype occurred many times. The gene calls are TRBV29-1 and TRBJ1-2, with unresolved D. V lost 4 bases and J lost 4, with 10 bases in between. The germline V gene has CDR1 SQVTM and CDR2 ANQGSEA. This CDR3 is built from 12 residues. This CDR3 is CSVVLATYGYTF. DNA for the CDR3: TGCAGCGTTGTTTTGGCCACCTATGGCTACACCTTC.

This clonotype was counted ten times or more. This chain joins TRBV7-9 and TRBJ2-3; TRBD2 is a possible D gene (6 bases). Germline V CDR1 and CDR2: SEHNR, FQNEAQ (reference sequence). V was trimmed by 1 base and J by 2 bases, leaving 10 bases between them. CDR3 size: 15 residues. The DNA for the CDR3 is TGTGCCAGCAGCTTAGGTAGCGGAGCCACAGATACGCAGTATTTT. Residues: CASSLGSGATDTQYF.

At least ten counts were recorded for this clonotype. In DNA form, the CDR3 reads TGTGCCAGCAGTTTACATGGAGGGGACTCCTACGAGCAGTACTTC. Protein product: CASSLHGGDSYEQYF. The chain has TRBV28 and TRBJ2-7; TRBD2 is a possible D gene (6 bases). CDR3 length: 15 amino acids. Per germline, CDR1 MDHEN and CDR2 SYDVKM. The germline V and J ends were trimmed by 2 bases and 0 bases, with 11 bases remaining between them.